A selection of T cell receptor beta chains follows, all from one sample in a study of cytomegalovirus exposure and HLA in healthy donors. The method was immunoSEQ multiplex PCR; TCRdb's version includes in-frame clones alone and lacks a portion of them. The sample lists some 200,000 clones, about 80% occurring once. Input material: PBMCs. The source is a woman aged 40 to 50 in good health and CMV-seronegative. Both conserved end residues are part of each CDR3. Fields, in order: D gene, J gene, V gene, clone size, CDR3 length, CDR3 DNA, CDR3 protein. D genes are given only for firm matches. Clone size is shown for a subset of rows, as once, few, many or a class of expanded clone.

>-|TRBJ1-2|TRBV7-9|-|12
TGTGCCAGCAGGGGACTGATCTATGGCTACACCTTC
CASRGLIYGYTF
>TRBD1|TRBJ1-1|TRBV11-3|-|15
TGTGCCAGCAGCTTAGGGACAGGTGCCAACACTGAAGCTTTCTTT
CASSLGTGANTEAFF
>-|TRBJ2-5|TRBV7-9|few|11
TGTGCCAGCAGCCTCCAAGAGACCCAGTACTTC
CASSLQETQYF
>TRBD1|TRBJ2-7|TRBV4-3|-|14
TGCGCCAGCAGCCCCGGGACAGGGATATACGAGCAGTACTTC
CASSPGTGIYEQYF
>-|TRBJ1-4|TRBV7-8|-|15
TGTGCCAGCAGCCCTAGGCCCGAGGGCGGGGGAAAACTGTTTTTT
CASSPRPEGGGKLFF
>-|TRBJ2-2|TRBV28|-|13
TGTGCCGGGCGGGAACAGGCAGGCGGGGAGCTGTTTTTT
CAGREQAGGELFF
>TRBD1|TRBJ1-6|TRBV5-4|once|19
TGTGCCAGCAGCCAAATGGGCAGGGGGAAGTTCCCCTATAATTCACCCCTCCACTTT
CASSQMGRGKFPYNSPLHF
>TRBD1|TRBJ2-7|TRBV7-9|-|14
TGTGCCAGCAGCCCCGGGACAGGGGGCTACGAGCAGTACTTC
CASSPGTGGYEQYF
>-|TRBJ1-2|TRBV11-2|-|15
TGTGCCAGCAGCTTTTCCCGGGAGGGGGTTTCTGGCTACACCTTC
CASSFSREGVSGYTF
>-|TRBJ2-2|TRBV20-1|-|11
TGCAGTGCTAGAGGAGGCGGGGAGCTGTTTTTT
CSARGGGELFF
>-|TRBJ1-1|TRBV4-1|-|16
TGCGCCAGCAGCCAAGAGGTTCCGGTCCCGAACACTGAAGCTTTCTTT
CASSQEVPVPNTEAFF
>-|TRBJ1-2|TRBV27|few|15
TGTGCCAGCAGTACGAGGGGGGGTCTTGAGAATGGCTACACCTTC
CASSTRGGLENGYTF
>-|TRBJ2-5|TRBV29-1|-|16
TGCAGCGTTGAATCCAATCATGCGGGCTGGGAAGAGACCCAGTACTTC
CSVESNHAGWEETQYF
>TRBD1|TRBJ1-1|TRBV5-1|once|14
TGCGCCAGCAGCCCGGGACAGGCCAATAGTGAAGCTTTCTTT
CASSPGQANSEAFF
>-|TRBJ1-2|TRBV30|-|14
TGTGCCTGGATTACCCCGGCAGGGCGGGGCGGCTACACCTTC
CAWITPAGRGGYTF
>-|TRBJ2-1|TRBV30|-|10
TGTGCCTGCGTTTGCGATGAGCAGTTCTTC
CACVCDEQFF
>TRBD1|TRBJ1-2|TRBV30|-|13
TGTGCCTGTTGGGACAGGGGAATGAGTGGCTACACCTTC
CACWDRGMSGYTF
>-|TRBJ2-7|TRBV29-1|once|13
TGCAGCGTTGAAGAGGCCGATTCCTACGAGCAGTACTTC
CSVEEADSYEQYF
>TRBD1|TRBJ1-2|TRBV11-2|-|15
TGTGCCAGCAGCTTAACTGGACAGGTCCACTATGGCTACACCTTC
CASSLTGQVHYGYTF
>-|TRBJ2-5|TRBV7-2|-|13
TGTGCCAGCAGCTTTCCAGGGGCAGAGACCCAGTACTTC
CASSFPGAETQYF
>TRBD2|TRBJ2-7|TRBV5-1|-|15
TGCGCCAGCAGCGATCGGACTAGCGGTCCCTACGAGCAGTACTTC
CASSDRTSGPYEQYF
>-|TRBJ2-7|TRBV7-3|-|12
TGTGCCAGCGCGGGGGCTATGGGCGAGCAGTACTTC
CASAGAMGEQYF
>-|TRBJ1-2|TRBV28|once|15
TGTGCCAGCAGTCAACCTACGTGGGCCAACTATGGCTACACCTTC
CASSQPTWANYGYTF
>-|TRBJ2-2|TRBV29-1|-|14
TGCAGCGTCGGGAGCAGGGCACGGACCGGGGAGCTGTTTTTT
CSVGSRARTGELFF
>-|TRBJ2-5|TRBV9|-|14
TGTGCCAGCAGCGTAGCCCCTAGCGAAGAGACCCAGTACTTC
CASSVAPSEETQYF